What follows are 27 T cell receptor beta chains derived from one specimen sequenced in a study of blood T cells in healthy people across ages. The authors ran a second PCR of 7 to 11 cycles using a sample-barcoded 5' primer and a J-beta primer mix. TCRdb re-derived calls from the 5' RACE reads in MiXCR, one entry per CDR3 protein. The profile shows approximately 1,000,000 distinct CDR3 sequences, more than 30% of them singletons. Sequenced material: blood. These receptor sequences come from a man in his late teens or twenties in good health.

Written as DNA, the CDR3 is TGTGCCAGCAGTTTTATGGGGGGTTCTAATGAAAAACTGTTTTTT. Translation: CASSFMGGSNEKLFF. V and J are TRBV12-3 or TRBV12-4 and TRBJ1-4, with D perhaps matching TRBD1 (5 bases). This CDR3 contains 15 residues. V shed 3 bases and J shed 3 bases, with 11 bases lying between them.

The chain combines TRBV6-2 or TRBV6-3 with TRBJ2-1; no clear D. Per the germline V gene, CDR1 is MNHEY and CDR2 is SVGEGT. Trimming shortened V by 2 bases and J by 8 bases, and 13 bases separated the two germline ends. This CDR3 is 14 amino acids long. Here the CDR3 reads CASSYRWPTDEQFF. In nucleotides, the CDR3 is TGTGCCAGCAGTTACCGCTGGCCTACGGATGAGCAGTTCTTC.

The CDR3 sequence: CASSLTRTSYEQYF. The CDR3 DNA is TGTGCCAGCAGCTTAACAAGGACGTCCTACGAGCAGTACTTC. This chain joins TRBV7-2 and TRBJ2-1; the D is unclear. The J call is uncertain, as TRBJ2-7 better fits the DNA end. The CDR3 runs 14 residues. From germline, CDR1 is SGHTA and CDR2 FQGNSA.

The chain is built from TRBV28 and TRBJ1-2; TRBD1 agrees at 7 bases. V shed 5 bases, J shed 7 bases, and the junction held 7 bases outside the gene matches. The CDR3 loop spans 13 amino acids. CDR1 and CDR2 (germline): MDHEN, SYDVKM. CDR3 nucleotide sequence: TGTGCCAGCAGTGGGACAGCGGTCCCTGGCTACACCTTC. Protein product: CASSGTAVPGYTF.

The gene calls are TRBV2 and TRBJ1-1, with D possibly TRBD1 on 6 matching bases. The CDR3 spans 14 residues. From germline, CDR1 is SNHLY and CDR2 FYNNEI. The V end was cut by 9 bases, the J end by 3 bases, with 17 bases between. CDR3 residues: CARDSSVGYTEAFF. Written as DNA, the CDR3 is TGTGCCAGGGACAGTTCCGTAGGGTACACTGAAGCTTTCTTT.

This sequence joins TRBV14 and TRBJ1-2; D ambiguous. The V end was cut by 4 bases, the J end by 4 bases, with 16 bases between. The CDR3 contains 15 residues. Germline V lookup: CDR1 SGHDN, CDR2 FVKESK. The CDR3 region is CASSPSGRAVYGYTF. The CDR3 coding sequence is TGTGCCAGCAGCCCCAGCGGTCGGGCGGTCTATGGCTACACCTTC.

This clonotype was recorded many times. This chain joins TRBV12-3 or TRBV12-4 and TRBJ2-1; tentatively, D is TRBD2 (6 bases). The CDR3 spans 15 residues. The V end lost 8 bases, the J end lost 5 bases, and 19 bases lay between the germline ends. The CDR3 reads CASAKEGKGNNEQFF. The CDR3 coding sequence is TGTGCCAGCGCGAAGGAGGGTAAAGGGAACAATGAGCAGTTCTTC.

This clonotype showed up many times. The chain links TRBV5-1 to TRBJ1-4; 11 nucleotides match TRBD1. V dropped 1 base and J dropped 7; count of bases not matched to a gene: 3. Germline-derived CDR1 and CDR2 are SGHRS and YFSETQ. The CDR3 has 15 residues. The CDR3 spells CASSLTGTGGEKLFF. CDR3 bases: TGCGCCAGCAGCTTGACCGGGACAGGGGGTGAAAAACTGTTTTTT.

The V and J genes are TRBV21-1 and TRBJ1-2; TRBD1 reflects the table's D call only, with no check against the DNA. TRBV21-1 is a known pseudogene. This CDR3 is 15 amino acids long. The CDR3 sequence is CASSKALTVSYGYTF. Here the CDR3 DNA reads TGTGCCAGCAGCAAAGCCCTGACAGTTTCCTATGGCTACACCTTC.

The chain combines TRBV30 with TRBJ2-5; D not resolved. The germline V gene encodes CDR1 GTSNPN and CDR2 SVGIG (reference sequence). Trimming shortened V by 5 bases and J by 2 bases, and 12 bases separated the two germline ends. The CDR3 loop spans 13 amino acids. CDR3 protein: CAWAIRLQETQYF. Here the CDR3 DNA reads TGTGCCTGGGCGATAAGACTGCAAGAGACCCAGTACTTC.

CDR3 DNA sequence: TGTGCCAGCAGCCCGTCCGGGGGCATGAACACTGAAGCTTTCTTT. It is translated as CASSPSGGMNTEAFF. This chain uses TRBV3-1 with TRBJ1-1; weak D call: TRBD1 (6 bases). V dropped 4 bases and J dropped 0 bases, with 12 bases sitting between them. The germline V gene encodes CDR1 LGHDT and CDR2 YNNKEL (reference sequence). This CDR3 comprises 15 residues. Using reference TRBV3-1 and TRBJ1-1 for the parts outside the CDR3, the full variable domain is DTAVSQTPKYLVTQMGNDKSIKCEQNLGHDTMYWYKQDSKKFLKIMFSYNNKELIINETVPNRFSPKSPDKAHLNLHINSLELGDSAVYFCASSPSGGMNTEAFFGQGTRLTVV.

There are many counts of this clonotype. The chain couples TRBV6-5 to TRBJ2-7, with 7 nucleotides matching TRBD2. This CDR3 contains 13 residues. V dropped 6 bases and J dropped 1; count of bases not matched to a gene: 3. The germline gives CDR1 MNHEY, CDR2 SVGAGI. This CDR3 is CASRKAGSYEQYF. The DNA of the CDR3 is TGTGCCAGCAGAAAAGCGGGGTCCTACGAGCAGTACTTC.

The sample holds many counts of this clonotype. CDR3: CASSQAGTENQETQYF. CDR3 in DNA: TGTGCCAGCAGCCAAGCCGGGACAGAGAACCAAGAGACCCAGTACTTC. The chain combines TRBV3-1 with TRBJ2-5; 7 bases map to TRBD1. CDR1 and CDR2 from the germline V gene are LGHDT and YNNKEL (reference sequence). CDR3 length: 16 residues. Losses at the gene ends were 1 base for V and 0 bases for J; bases not matched to a gene: 5.

The V call is TRBV12-3 or TRBV12-4, the J call TRBJ1-2; weak D call: TRBD1 (5 bases). The CDR3 runs 16 residues. Trimming removed 1 base at V and 4 bases at J, with 16 bases between. CDR3 nucleotide sequence: TGTGCCAGCAGTTTAGTGGTTCATGGGGCTGGCTATGGCTACACCTTC. This codes for CASSLVVHGAGYGYTF.

The chain uses TRBV19 and TRBJ1-2; D remains unclear. The ends were cut back, 0 bases at V and 5 bases at J, with 16 bases in the middle. CDR1 and CDR2 from the germline V gene are LNHDA and SQIVND (reference sequence). The CDR3 runs 16 residues. CDR3 DNA: TGTGCCAGTAGTATAGATTTAACACCAGATGGGTATGGCTACACCTTC. It codes for CASSIDLTPDGYGYTF.

The rearrangement links TRBV7-2 to TRBJ2-5, with a weak D call TRBD2 (5 bases). V was cut by 4 bases and J by 8 bases, with 14 bases left in between. The CDR3 extends over 13 amino acids. Germline lookup yields CDR1 SGHTA and CDR2 FQGNSA. The CDR3 loop reads CASSSYRESTQYF. CDR3 sequence (DNA): TGTGCCAGCAGCTCATATAGGGAGTCTACCCAGTACTTC.

V gene TRBV20-1 combines with J gene TRBJ1-2; 9 bases fit TRBD1. Trimming removed 0 bases from V and 4 bases from J; junction bases left unmatched: 3. CDR1 is DFQATT, CDR2 SNEGSKA, per germline (reference sequence). The CDR3 length is 14 residues. Here the CDR3 reads CSARDGTGIYGYTF. DNA of the CDR3: TGCAGTGCTAGAGATGGGACAGGGATCTATGGCTACACCTTC.

A note on this clonotype: A much larger clone differs by one base, so this may be a read error. The V gene is TRBV6-4, the J gene TRBJ2-3; D gene uncertain. The CDR3 covers 12 residues. V shed 11 bases and J shed 7 bases, with 16 bases lying between them. From germline, CDR1 is MRHNA and CDR2 SNTAGT. Written as DNA, the CDR3 is TGTGCCGGCTCACTGGCCCAGAATACGCAGTATTTT. Translated, it gives CAGSLAQNTQYF.

The V gene is TRBV6-5, the J gene TRBJ2-1; 10 bases are a match to TRBD1. Germline V gene lookup returns CDR1 MNHEY and CDR2 SVGAGI. The V segment lost 6 bases and the J segment 10 bases; nucleotides outside the gene matches: 12. CDR3 length: 15 amino acids. The CDR3 DNA is TGTGCCAGCAGCCCCCCCGGACAGGGGGTATACGAGCAGTTCTTC. It translates to CASSPPGQGVYEQFF.

This clonotype was detected a few times. The chain recombines TRBV29-1 with TRBJ2-7; a possible D gene is TRBD1 (5 bases). With 1 base removed from V and 7 bases from J, the gap between germline ends came to 14 bases. Germline V gene lookup returns CDR1 SQVTM and CDR2 ANQGSEA. The CDR3 has 13 amino acids. The chain's CDR3 is CSVEGGIRNEQYF. CDR3 coding DNA: TGCAGCGTTGAAGGGGGCATAAGGAATGAGCAGTACTTC.

The sample holds many counts of this clonotype. This chain joins TRBV7-9 and TRBJ1-1; no clear D. V lost 3 bases and J 1 base, leaving 6 bases between the germline ends. CDR3 length equals 13 residues. Per the germline V gene, CDR1 is SEHNR and CDR2 is FQNEAQ (reference sequence). The CDR3 region is CASSFDGNTEAFF. In DNA form, the CDR3 reads TGTGCCAGCAGCTTTGACGGGAACACTGAAGCTTTCTTT. Together with reference TRBV7-9 and TRBJ1-1, the CDR3 gives the full variable domain: DTGVSQNPRHKITKRGQNVTFRCDPISEHNRLYWYRQTLGQGPEFLTYFQNEAQLEKSRLLSDRFSAERPKGSFSTLEIQRTEQGDSAMYLCASSFDGNTEAFFGQGTRLTVV.

This clonotype was counted a few times. J is TRBJ1-1 and V is TRBV12-5; the D is unclear. The V end lost 0 bases, the J end lost 2 bases, and 7 bases lay between the germline ends. The CDR3 totals 14 residues. Germline V CDR1 and CDR2: LGHNT, FRNRAP. CDR3 DNA sequence: TGTGCTAGTGGTTTGGTCAGTACCAACACTGAAGCTTTCTTT. Translation: CASGLVSTNTEAFF.

The chain is built from TRBV14 and TRBJ2-7; a weak D match, TRBD1 (5 bases). The better agreement between TRBJ2-5 and the DNA end casts doubt on the J call. Germline V lookup: CDR1 SGHDN, CDR2 FVKESK. This CDR3 has 14 amino acids. The CDR3: CARAGHGPLETQYF. The DNA for the CDR3 is TGTGCCAGGGCCGGACACGGACCCTTGGAGACCCAGTACTTC.

As to this clonotype: Compared with germline, one end of the junction differs, possibly owing to a read error. The rearrangement joins TRBV5-1 to TRBJ1-2, with no clear D. The CDR3 extends over 12 amino acids. Germline lookup yields CDR1 SGHRS and CDR2 YFSETQ. CDR3 in amino acids: CTSSAQNYGYTF. In DNA, the CDR3 is TGCACCAGCAGCGCCCAGAATTATGGCTACACCTTC.

This clonotype has more than one count but fewer than ten. The genes are TRBV7-2 and TRBJ1-1; 9 nucleotides agree with TRBD1. After removal of 6 bases from V and 0 bases from J, the junction contained 8 bases not matched to a gene. Germline CDR1 reads SGHTA; CDR2 reads FQGNSA. This CDR3 spans 16 amino acids. The CDR3 protein is CASRRGQGTMNTEAFF. The CDR3 region has the DNA TGTGCCAGCAGAAGAGGACAGGGGACTATGAACACTGAAGCTTTCTTT.

This clonotype was counted a few times. The chain couples TRBV6-2 or TRBV6-3 to TRBJ2-5, with 8 bases identical to TRBD2. Germline assignment: CDR1 MNHEY and CDR2 SVGEGT. The CDR3 contains 16 residues. Trimming at V came to 0 bases and at J to 11 bases, leaving 14 bases not matched to a gene. In DNA form, the CDR3 reads TGTGCCAGCAGTTACTCGATATCGGGGGGGGTCAATGAGCAGTACTTC. Residues: CASSYSISGGVNEQYF.

The V and J genes are TRBV20-1 and TRBJ1-2; 7 positions agree with TRBD1. Germline lookup yields CDR1 DFQATT and CDR2 SNEGSKA (reference sequence). J gave up 6 bases and V 0 bases, and 10 bases lay outside the gene matches. The CDR3 spans 15 residues. The CDR3 protein is CSARDGTVYSHGYTF. The CDR3 DNA follows: TGCAGTGCTAGAGATGGGACAGTCTATAGCCATGGCTACACCTTC.